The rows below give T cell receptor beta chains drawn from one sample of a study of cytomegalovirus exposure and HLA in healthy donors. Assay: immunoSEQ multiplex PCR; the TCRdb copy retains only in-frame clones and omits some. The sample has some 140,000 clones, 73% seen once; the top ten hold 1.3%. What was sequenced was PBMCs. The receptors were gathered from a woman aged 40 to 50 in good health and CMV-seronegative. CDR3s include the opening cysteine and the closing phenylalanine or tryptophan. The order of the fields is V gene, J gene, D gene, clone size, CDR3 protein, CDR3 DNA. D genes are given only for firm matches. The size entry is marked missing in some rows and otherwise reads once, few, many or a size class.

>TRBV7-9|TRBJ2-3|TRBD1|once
CASSPLLGQGQEDTQYF
TGTGCCAGCAGCCCACTCCTCGGACAGGGGCAAGAGGATACGCAGTATTTT
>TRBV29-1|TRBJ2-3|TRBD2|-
CSGSGTSGGTDTQYF
TGCAGCGGGTCTGGGACTAGCGGGGGCACAGATACGCAGTATTTT
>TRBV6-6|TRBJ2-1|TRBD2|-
CASSLAGGRLEQFF
TGTGCCAGCAGTTTAGCGGGGGGGCGGCTTGAGCAGTTCTTC
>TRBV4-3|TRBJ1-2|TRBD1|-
CASSPETGTGLFNYGYTF
TGCGCCAGCAGCCCAGAAACCGGGACAGGACTCTTCAACTATGGCTACACCTTC
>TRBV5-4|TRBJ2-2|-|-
CASSLQISNTGELFF
TGTGCCAGCAGCTTACAGATCTCGAACACCGGGGAGCTGTTTTTT
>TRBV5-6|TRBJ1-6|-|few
CASSGGAHSPLHF
TGTGCCAGCAGCGGCGGGGCTCATTCACCCCTCCACTTT
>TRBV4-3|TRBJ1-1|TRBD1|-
CASSQGPLGQGAIEAFF
TGCGCCAGCAGCCAAGGACCCCTAGGACAGGGGGCAATTGAAGCTTTCTTT
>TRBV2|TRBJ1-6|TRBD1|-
CASSGQGNSPLHF
TGTGCCAGTTCGGGACAGGGCAATTCACCCCTCCACTTT
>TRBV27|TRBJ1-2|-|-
CASSLSLTAGYGYTF
TGTGCCAGCAGTTTATCCCTGACAGCTGGCTATGGCTACACCTTC
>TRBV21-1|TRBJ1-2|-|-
CASSKWIEGVGGYTF
TGTGCCAGCAGCAAATGGATTGAGGGAGTCGGTGGCTACACCTTC
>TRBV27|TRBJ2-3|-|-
CASSKRGRGDEYF
TGTGCCAGCAGTAAGAGAGGGCGGGGTGATGAGTATTTT
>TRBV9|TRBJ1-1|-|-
CASAGKNTEAFF
TGTGCCAGCGCAGGGAAGAACACTGAAGCTTTCTTT
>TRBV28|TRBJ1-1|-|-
CASSFSGAVNTEAFF
TGTGCCAGCAGTTTTTCTGGGGCCGTGAACACTGAAGCTTTCTTT
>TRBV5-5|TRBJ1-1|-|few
CASSFDPENTEAFF
TGTGCCAGCAGCTTCGATCCAGAGAACACTGAAGCTTTCTTT
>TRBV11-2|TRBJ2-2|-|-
CASSSPRENGELFF
TGTGCCAGCAGCTCCCCCCGGGAGAACGGGGAGCTGTTTTTT
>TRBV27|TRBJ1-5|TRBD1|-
CASSRSGTGSPNQPQHF
TGTGCCAGCAGTCGTTCCGGGACAGGTAGTCCCAATCAGCCCCAGCATTTT
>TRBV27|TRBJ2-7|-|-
CASSFGAQGTYEQYF
TGTGCCAGCAGTTTTGGGGCTCAGGGAACCTACGAGCAGTACTTC
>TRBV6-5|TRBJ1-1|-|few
CASSYSFPSNTEAFF
TGTGCCAGCAGTTACTCCTTCCCTTCTAACACTGAAGCTTTCTTT
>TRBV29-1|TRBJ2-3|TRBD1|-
CSVAGQGWADTQYF
TGCAGCGTTGCGGGACAGGGTTGGGCAGATACGCAGTATTTT
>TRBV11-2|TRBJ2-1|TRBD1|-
CASSFGQGNEQFF
TGTGCCAGCAGCTTTGGACAGGGCAATGAGCAGTTCTTC
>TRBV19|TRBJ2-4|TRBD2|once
CASSNPLRGAAGRKGKNIQYF
TGTGCCAGTAGTAACCCCCTTCGCGGGGCAGCGGGGCGCAAGGGCAAAAACATTCAGTACTTC
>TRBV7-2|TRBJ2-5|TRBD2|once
CASSPRTRETQYF
TGTGCCAGCAGCCCTCGGACTAGAGAGACCCAGTACTTC
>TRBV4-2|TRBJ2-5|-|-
CASSQTGVARETQYF
TGTGCCAGCAGCCAAACCGGGGTTGCAAGAGAGACCCAGTACTTC
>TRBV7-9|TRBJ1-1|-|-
CASSLGPGRSTEAFF
TGTGCCAGCAGCTTAGGACCGGGAAGGAGCACTGAAGCTTTCTTT
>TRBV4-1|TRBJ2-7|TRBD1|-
CASSQGAGGLNEQYF
TGCGCCAGCAGCCAAGGGGCAGGGGGCCTGAACGAGCAGTACTTC
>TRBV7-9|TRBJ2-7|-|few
CASSFSSGGGYEQYF
TGTGCCAGCAGCTTTAGTAGCGGAGGCGGCTACGAGCAGTACTTC
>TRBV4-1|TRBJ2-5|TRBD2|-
CASSEFRTSGVQETQYF
TGCGCCAGCAGTGAATTTCGGACTAGCGGAGTTCAAGAGACCCAGTACTTC
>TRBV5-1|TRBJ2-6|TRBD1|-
CASSTTTGGISGANVLTF
TGCGCCAGCAGCACCACTACAGGGGGGATCTCTGGGGCCAACGTCCTGACTTTC
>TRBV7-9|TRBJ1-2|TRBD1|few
CASRGQGSGYTF
TGTGCCAGCAGAGGACAGGGTTCAGGCTACACCTTC
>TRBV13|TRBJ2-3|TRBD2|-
CASSLLAGGADTQYF
TGTGCCAGCAGCCTCCTGGCGGGGGGTGCAGATACGCAGTATTTT
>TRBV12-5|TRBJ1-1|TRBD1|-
CASGDRGFGNTEAFF
TGTGCTAGTGGTGACAGGGGATTTGGTAACACTGAAGCTTTCTTT
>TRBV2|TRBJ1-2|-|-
CASRDDSYGYTF
TGTGCCAGCAGGGATGACAGCTATGGCTACACCTTC
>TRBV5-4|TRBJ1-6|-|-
CASSFPGLSPLHF
TGTGCCAGCAGCTTCCCGGGTTTGTCACCCCTCCACTTT
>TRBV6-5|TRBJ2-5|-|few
CASSRGLVQETQYF
TGTGCCAGCAGTAGAGGACTCGTCCAAGAGACCCAGTACTTC
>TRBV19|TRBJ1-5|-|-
CASSSQGYYNQPQHF
TGTGCCAGTAGTAGCCAGGGGTACTACAATCAGCCCCAGCATTTT
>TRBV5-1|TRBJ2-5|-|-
CASSLGGRGQETQYF
TGCGCCAGCAGCTTGGGTGGCAGGGGCCAAGAGACCCAGTACTTC
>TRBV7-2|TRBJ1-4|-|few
CASSAFGGSYEKLFF
TGTGCCAGCAGCGCCTTCGGGGGAAGTTATGAAAAACTGTTTTTT
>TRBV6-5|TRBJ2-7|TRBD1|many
CASRRTGRSYEQYF
TGTGCCAGCAGACGGACAGGGCGATCCTACGAGCAGTACTTC